These 18 T cell receptor beta chains share one sample of origin, sequenced in a study of OX40 agonist ivuxolimab in advanced cancers. This table comes from immunoSEQ multiplex PCR, and its TCRdb copy is limited to in-frame clones, with some not included. The data hold 15,000 to 20,000 clones, with roughly 90% observed a single time. The starting material was CD4+ or CD8+ T cells sorted from blood, obtained in a trial of the OX40 agonist ivuxolimab. These receptors were taken from an adult with an advanced solid tumor such as melanoma, head and neck, liver or kidney cancer.

The rearrangement links TRBV19 to TRBJ2-1, with 7 bases identical to TRBD2. The germline V gene has CDR1 LNHDA and CDR2 SQIVND (reference sequence). Trimming at V came to 5 bases and at J to 8 bases, leaving 15 bases not matched to a gene. This CDR3 is 16 amino acids long. CDR3 sequence (DNA): TGTGCCAGTAGTGATTGGATAGGAGGACTAGGGGATGAGCAGTTCTTC. This encodes CASSDWIGGLGDEQFF.

The chain recombines TRBV6-4 with TRBJ1-6; D unresolved. The CDR3 spans 13 residues. V lost 2 bases, J lost 4 bases, and 3 bases lay in between. Germline loops: CDR1 MRHNA, CDR2 SNTAGT. Written as DNA, the CDR3 is TGTGCCAGCAGTGACGGGTATAATTCACCCCTCCACTTT. Translation gives CASSDGYNSPLHF.

This clone was detected only a few times. This rearrangement joins TRBV6-5 to TRBJ1-1; D ambiguous. Trimming cost V 1 base and J 1 base, with 4 bases left between them. CDR1 is MNHEY and CDR2 is SVGAGI in the germline V gene. CDR3 size: 13 residues. CDR3 sequence reads: CASSYFRNTEAFF. The CDR3 DNA is TGTGCCAGCAGTTACTTCAGGAACACTGAAGCTTTCTTT.

The rearrangement uses TRBV15 and TRBJ1-1, with D tentatively TRBD1 (5 bases). Deletions cut 0 bases from V and 4 bases from J, with 12 bases between. The CDR3 is made up of 15 amino acids. The germline CDR1 and CDR2 sequences are LNHNV and YYDKDF (reference sequence). The CDR3 DNA reads TGTGCCACCAGCAGAGAGCGAGGCGGGGGCACTGAAGCTTTCTTT. It codes for CATSRERGGGTEAFF.

The genes are TRBV27 and TRBJ2-5; 12 bases match TRBD1. The CDR3 loop spans 16 amino acids. Germline V gives CDR1 MNHEY, CDR2 SMNVEV (reference sequence). Unmatched junction bases numbered 4, after V lost 5 bases and J lost 0 bases. The CDR3 DNA is TGTGCCAGCAGTCTAGGGACAGGGGGCGACCAAGAGACCCAGTACTTC. Translation: CASSLGTGGDQETQYF.

Relative to its sample, this clone is large. The rearrangement uses TRBV29-1 and TRBJ1-1, with a possible D match to TRBD1 (5 bases). Germline assignment: CDR1 SQVTM and CDR2 ANQGSEA. The CDR3 extends over 14 amino acids. V was cut by 6 bases and J by 0 bases, with 14 bases left in between. The CDR3 DNA is TGCAGCGTCCAGGGATGGGAAATGAACACTGAAGCTTTCTTT. Protein: CSVQGWEMNTEAFF.

This rearrangement joins TRBV2 to TRBJ1-2, with TRBD1 as a possible D gene (6 bases). From germline, CDR1 is SNHLY and CDR2 FYNNEI. The CDR3 contains 14 residues. V dropped 9 bases and J dropped 4 bases, with 18 bases sitting between them. The CDR3 region has the DNA TGTGCCAGTGGGGTACAGGGCCCTATCTATGGCTACACCTTC. It is translated as CASGVQGPIYGYTF.

This chain links TRBV7-2 with TRBJ1-5, with no clear D. CDR1 is SGHTA and CDR2 is FQGNSA in the germline V gene. Between the trimmed V and J ends, which lost 3 bases and 0 bases, there was a span of 9 bases. The CDR3 has 15 amino acids. The CDR3 spells CASSFDISSNQPQHF. The CDR3 nucleotides read TGTGCCAGCAGCTTTGACATTAGTAGCAATCAGCCCCAGCATTTT.

The rearrangement joins TRBV5-4 to TRBJ1-2, with D possibly TRBD1 on 5 matching bases. V lost 3 bases and J lost 5, with 17 bases in between. Germline CDR1 is SGHNT and CDR2 is YYREEE (reference sequence). There are 15 residues in the CDR3. DNA of the CDR3: TGTGCCAGCAGCTACATAGACAGTACCTCATATGGCTACACCTTC. Its protein is CASSYIDSTSYGYTF.

V gene TRBV29-1 combines with J gene TRBJ2-1; 10 nucleotides match TRBD1. The germline V gene has CDR1 SQVTM and CDR2 ANQGSEA. V shed 4 bases, J shed 4 bases, and the junction held 10 bases outside the gene matches. This CDR3 is 16 amino acids long. The DNA for the CDR3 is TGCAGCGTTGTGGCCGGGACAGGGGTGCGTTACAATGAGCAGTTCTTC. Translated: CSVVAGTGVRYNEQFF.

The rearrangement links TRBV6-4 to TRBJ2-1; possible D gene TRBD1, 5 bases. The CDR3 runs 13 residues. V was trimmed by 2 bases and J by 8 bases, leaving 10 bases between them. CDR1 is MRHNA and CDR2 is SNTAGT in the germline V gene. CDR3 nucleotide sequence: TGTGCCAGCAGTGACCAGGGTAGGGATGAGCAGTTCTTC. Amino acid sequence: CASSDQGRDEQFF.

This clone was detected only once. The chain links TRBV7-6 to TRBJ2-7; 8 bases agree with TRBD1. With 0 bases clipped from V and 7 bases from J, the junction kept 11 bases outside the gene matches. The germline V gene encodes CDR1 SGHVS and CDR2 FNYEAQ. This CDR3 is built from 16 residues. CDR3 DNA sequence: TGTGCCAGCAGCTTAGCACGGGAACAGGGGGTTCAAGAGCAGTACTTC. It is translated as CASSLAREQGVQEQYF.

This chain joins TRBV19 and TRBJ1-1; perhaps TRBD1 as D (6 bases). Trimming pared 6 bases from V and 1 base from J, leaving 9 bases between. CDR1 is LNHDA, CDR2 SQIVND, per germline (reference sequence). CDR3 length: 13 amino acids. As DNA, the CDR3 is TGTGCCAGTAGCGGACAGTGGAACACTGAAGCTTTCTTT. Residues: CASSGQWNTEAFF.

V is TRBV5-1 and J is TRBJ2-5, with 7 bases lining up with TRBD1. The ends lost 4 bases at V and 3 bases at J; junction bases unmatched: 12. This CDR3 is built from 16 residues. Looked up from germline, CDR1 is SGHRS and CDR2 is YFSETQ. CDR3 in amino acids: CASSLNSDRREETQYF. CDR3 DNA: TGCGCCAGCAGCCTTAACTCGGACAGGCGAGAAGAGACCCAGTACTTC.

CDR3 nucleotide sequence: TGTGCCAGTAGGCTTACAGGAGGGGGCGGGAGCAATCAGCCCCAGCATTTT. Translating gives CASRLTGGGGSNQPQHF. The chain links TRBV19 to TRBJ1-5; 7 bases line up with TRBD1. The V and J ends lost 6 bases and 1 base, in that order; junction bases with no gene match: 12. In germline, CDR1 is LNHDA, CDR2 SQIVND (reference sequence). There are 17 residues in the CDR3.

The chain employs TRBV4-1 and TRBJ1-2; D uncertain. The CDR3 length is 16 residues. V lost 4 bases to trimming and J lost 4 bases, with 19 bases between them. Germline CDR1 reads MGHRA; CDR2 reads YSYEKL. The CDR3 nucleotides are TGCGCCAGCAGCCTCATCCTTGGGGTTGCAGGCTATGGCTACACCTTC. Protein: CASSLILGVAGYGYTF.

This rearrangement joins TRBV14 to TRBJ2-7; possible D gene TRBD2, 5 bases. This CDR3 contains 16 residues. Germline V CDR1 and CDR2: SGHDN, FVKESK. V lost 3 bases to trimming and J lost 3 bases, with 18 bases between them. The CDR3 here is CASSHGGPGSFYEQYF. The DNA of the CDR3 is TGTGCCAGCAGCCATGGCGGGCCGGGCAGTTTCTACGAGCAGTACTTC. The complete variable domain, with remaining parts taken from reference TRBV14 and TRBJ2-7, reads EAGVTQFPSHSVIEKGQTVTLRCDPISGHDNLYWYRRVMGKEIKFLLHFVKESKQDESGMPNNRFLAERTGGTYSTLKVQPAELEDSGVYFCASSHGGPGSFYEQYFGPGTRLTVT.

This clone came up a few times. This chain joins TRBV29-1 and TRBJ1-2; possibly TRBD1 for D (6 bases). The CDR3 loop spans 12 amino acids. The germline V and J ends were trimmed by 0 bases and 8 bases, with 10 bases remaining between them. The V gene's germline CDR1 is SQVTM and CDR2 ANQGSEA. The CDR3 loop reads CSVEDRGEGYTF. Written as DNA, the CDR3 is TGCAGCGTTGAAGACAGGGGAGAGGGCTACACCTTC.